The 16 T cell receptor beta chains listed next were all sequenced from one sample in a study of naive and memory T cell subsets. Both TRBC1 and TRBC2 were covered by a beta constant-region primer of two equimolar oligonucleotides. Four rounds of PCR amplified the ligated cDNA using nested alpha and beta constant-region primers plus SP2. TCRdb reanalysed the UMI-ligation and nested PCR reads using MiXCR and keeps one entry per CDR3 protein. The table records 95,000 to 150,000 distinct CDR3 sequences, approximately 37% of them present only once. The sequenced sample consisted of central memory CD4+ T cells from blood. These receptors came from a human donor in good health.

The J gene is TRBJ2-3, the V gene TRBV6-1; TRBD2 is a possible D gene (6 bases). The CDR3 is made up of 16 amino acids. V shed 5 bases and J shed 1 base, with 16 bases lying between them. Germline V gives CDR1 MNHNS, CDR2 SASEGT. The CDR3 region has the DNA TGTGCCAGCAGTCCGAGGGACTTAGCTGGCACAGATACGCAGTATTTT. Its translation is CASSPRDLAGTDTQYF.

This clonotype was observed many times. The chain is built from TRBV7-9 and TRBJ2-3; 7 positions agree with TRBD2. Losses at the gene ends were 7 bases for V and 6 bases for J; bases not matched to a gene: 22. The CDR3 length is 18 residues. CDR1 is SEHNR, CDR2 FQNEAQ, per germline (reference sequence). CDR3 sequence reads: CASTQGRTPGLFRDTQYF. CDR3 nucleotide sequence: TGTGCCAGCACGCAGGGTAGGACTCCGGGACTATTCCGGGATACGCAGTATTTT. The full variable domain, completed using reference TRBV7-9 and TRBJ2-3, is DTGVSQNPRHKITKRGQNVTFRCDPISEHNRLYWYRQTLGQGPEFLTYFQNEAQLEKSRLLSDRFSAERPKGSFSTLEIQRTEQGDSAMYLCASTQGRTPGLFRDTQYFGPGTRLTVL.

In this sample, this clonotype turned up a few times. V is TRBV28 and J is TRBJ2-7; D is perhaps TRBD1 (5 bases). V lost 6 bases, J lost 0 bases, and 9 bases lay in between. Germline loops: CDR1 MDHEN, CDR2 SYDVKM. CDR3 length equals 13 residues. CDR3 nucleotides: TGTGCCAGCAGGGATGACAGCTCCTACGAGCAGTACTTC. Translating it yields CASRDDSSYEQYF.

The chain employs TRBV12-3 or TRBV12-4 and TRBJ1-2; no reliable D call. The V end lost 3 bases, the J end lost 8 bases, and 13 bases lay between the germline ends. This CDR3 is 13 amino acids long. CDR3 nucleotides: TGTGCCAGCAGTTTTGCGGGGAGAAGGGGCTACACCTTC. Translation: CASSFAGRRGYTF.

This clonotype occurred once. The V gene is TRBV6-2 or TRBV6-3, the J gene TRBJ2-5; D tentatively reads TRBD1 or TRBD2 (5 bases each). This CDR3 region has 14 residues. V was pared by 5 bases and J by 5 bases, with 15 bases between. CDR1 and CDR2 from the germline V gene are MNHEY and SVGEGT. The CDR3 bases are TGTGCCAGCAGTCCCGGGACCCTACTCGAGACCCAGTACTTC. Its protein is CASSPGTLLETQYF.

The genes are TRBV29-1 and TRBJ2-6; 8 bases agree with TRBD1. After removal of 6 bases from V and 0 bases from J, the junction contained 4 bases not matched to a gene. The CDR3 extends over 15 amino acids. Germline lookup yields CDR1 SQVTM and CDR2 ANQGSEA. In DNA, the CDR3 is TGCAGCGTGGGGGACAGGAACTCTGGGGCCAACGTCCTGACTTTC. Its translation: CSVGDRNSGANVLTF. Looking up the rest from reference TRBV29-1 and TRBJ2-6 gives the full variable domain: SAVISQKPSRDICQRGTSLTIQCQVDSQVTMMFWYRQQPGQSLTLIATANQGSEATYESGFVIDKFPISRPNLTFSTLTVSNMSPEDSSIYLCSVGDRNSGANVLTFGAGSRLTVL.

This clonotype was found many times. This sequence joins TRBV12-3 or TRBV12-4 and TRBJ2-3; D is unclear. The V end lost 7 bases, the J end lost 1 base, and 9 bases lay between the germline ends. This CDR3 contains 13 residues. The CDR3 nucleotides read TGTGCCAGCACCTCCTTTCGCACAGATACGCAGTATTTT. Translating gives CASTSFRTDTQYF.

This clonotype was observed at least ten times. The V gene is TRBV28, the J gene TRBJ2-7; D unresolved. Trimming removed 2 bases at V and 0 bases at J, with 11 bases between. CDR1 MDHEN and CDR2 SYDVKM come from the germline V gene. CDR3 length: 15 residues. The CDR3: CASSLPAGNSYEQYF. Written as DNA, the CDR3 is TGTGCCAGCAGTTTACCCGCCGGAAACTCCTACGAGCAGTACTTC. The full variable domain, in which reference TRBV28 and TRBJ2-7 provide the parts outside the CDR3, is DVKVTQSSRYLVKRTGEKVFLECVQDMDHENMFWYRQDPGLGLRLIYFSYDVKMKEKGDIPEGYSVSREKKERFSLILESASTNQTSMYLCASSLPAGNSYEQYFGPGTRLTVT.

V and J are TRBV12-3 or TRBV12-4 and TRBJ1-3; D not certain. The CDR3 covers 14 residues. Between the trimmed V and J ends, which lost 1 base and 4 bases, there was a span of 8 bases. In DNA, the CDR3 is TGTGCCAGCAGTTTAGGTCCCGGAGGAAACACCATATATTTT. This sequence encodes CASSLGPGGNTIYF.

The rearrangement links TRBV20-1 to TRBJ1-6; 8 nucleotides line up with TRBD1. The V and J ends lost 0 bases and 7 bases, in that order; junction bases with no gene match: 8. This CDR3 region has 16 residues. Germline loops: CDR1 DFQATT, CDR2 SNEGSKA (reference sequence). The CDR3 nucleotides are TGCAGTGCTAGAGATACTGGAACAGGGGGGAATTCACCCCTCCACTTT. Translation gives CSARDTGTGGNSPLHF.

The CDR3 bases are TGTGCCAGCAGTTGGGGTCTCCCGGGAGTAGACAATGAGCAGTTCTTC. It yields the protein CASSWGLPGVDNEQFF. The V call is TRBV12-3 or TRBV12-4, the J call TRBJ2-1; weak D call: TRBD2 (6 bases). The CDR3 length is 16 residues. The V and J ends lost 4 bases and 5 bases respectively, with 18 bases between them.

There are a few counts of this clonotype. The J gene is TRBJ2-1, the V gene TRBV6-2 or TRBV6-3, with 7 bases lining up with TRBD1. The germline V gene encodes CDR1 MNHEY and CDR2 SVGEGT. The junction had 4 bases not matched to a gene; V was cut back by 5 bases and J by 0 bases. The CDR3 runs to 15 residues. CDR3 DNA: TGTGCCAGCAGTGCGACAGGGCGCTCCTACAATGAGCAGTTCTTC. As protein: CASSATGRSYNEQFF.

This sequence joins TRBV4-3 and TRBJ2-1, with 9 bases that match TRBD2. The length of the CDR3 is 16 residues. V shed 1 base and J 12 bases; nucleotides not matched to a gene: 13. Germline V CDR1 and CDR2: LGHNA, YSLEER. CDR3 nucleotides: TGCGCCAGCAGCCAAGTTCTCGCGGGAGGGGCGTGGGGGCAGTTCTTC. Translating it yields CASSQVLAGGAWGQFF.

The chain links TRBV12-3 or TRBV12-4 to TRBJ1-3; D unresolved. The CDR3 has 16 residues. With 7 bases removed from V and 0 bases from J, the gap between germline ends came to 16 bases. CDR3 in DNA: TGTGCCAGCACCCCCCTTGGTGCGGACTCTGGAAACACCATATATTTT. Protein product: CASTPLGADSGNTIYF.

The chain joins TRBV15 to TRBJ2-3; TRBD1 matches at 7 bases. CDR1 and CDR2 (germline): LNHNV, YYDKDF (reference sequence). After removal of 3 bases from V and 0 bases from J, the junction contained 6 bases not matched to a gene. CDR3 length: 16 residues. The CDR3 DNA is TGTGCCACCAGCAGGAGGAGGACAGGAAGCACAGATACGCAGTATTTT. This translates into CATSRRRTGSTDTQYF. Drawing the rest from reference TRBV15 and TRBJ2-3, the complete variable domain is DAMVIQNPRYQVTQFGKPVTLSCSQTLNHNVMYWYQQKSSQAPKLLFHYYDKDFNNEADTPDNFQSRRPNTSFCFLDIRSPGLGDTAMYLCATSRRRTGSTDTQYFGPGTRLTVL.

The J gene is TRBJ2-1, the V gene TRBV6-5; 7 nucleotides line up with TRBD1. Trimming removed 3 bases from V and 6 bases from J; junction bases left unmatched: 5. Per germline, CDR1 MNHEY and CDR2 SVGAGI. This CDR3 has 14 residues. The CDR3, as DNA: TGTGCCAGCAGTTATGAGGCAGGGGGCAATGAGCAGTTCTTC. Its translation is CASSYEAGGNEQFF.